The 32 T cell receptor beta chains given below trace back to one sample, sequenced in a study of patients and donors after allogeneic stem cell transplantation. TCRdb independently ran MiXCR on the RT-PCR reads; one entry per CDR3 protein. The sample lists more than 850,000 distinct CDR3 sequences, more than 15% occurring once. What was sequenced was blood, either unsorted or a sorted T cell fraction (not recorded which). These TCRs come from a human donor who was either an allogeneic HSCT recipient or a stem cell or donor lymphocyte infusion donor (not recorded which). It is not recorded whose cells these are; they may come from a transplant donor.

This clonotype was detected a few times. The rearrangement joins TRBV9 to TRBJ1-1; TRBD1 matches 8 bases. The CDR3 is 15 amino acids. Germline CDR1 reads SGDLS; CDR2 reads YYNGEE. Trimming removed 3 bases from V and 0 bases from J; junction bases left unmatched: 4. DNA for the CDR3: TGTGCCAGCAGCGCCCCAGGGGGCATGAACACTGAAGCTTTCTTT. This codes for CASSAPGGMNTEAFF.

In its sample, this clonotype was seen many times. The chain carries TRBV12-3 or TRBV12-4 and TRBJ1-2; no definite D call. V lost 2 bases to trimming and J lost 5 bases, with 6 bases between them. This CDR3 is 12 amino acids long. Here the CDR3 DNA reads TGTGCCAGCAGTTTATACAATTATGGCTACACCTTC. Its protein product is CASSLYNYGYTF.

This clonotype was counted between two and nine times. The chain recombines TRBV6-1 with TRBJ2-3; 13 nucleotides line up with TRBD2. Germline trimming cut 8 bases from V and 4 bases from J; bases unmatched to any gene: 15. The CDR3 is 18 amino acids. Germline values: CDR1 MNHNS, CDR2 SASEGT. CDR3 in DNA: TGTGCCAGCTTGGGACTAGCGGGGACTAATGTAATCGCAGATACGCAGTATTTT. Protein product: CASLGLAGTNVIADTQYF.

V usage is TRBV7-2 and J usage is TRBJ2-5, with TRBD1 matching 10 bases. V lost 5 bases, J lost 3 bases, and 9 bases stayed unmatched. Germline assignment: CDR1 SGHTA and CDR2 FQGNSA. This CDR3 contains 16 residues. Here the CDR3 reads CASSPIGDRGKETQYF. CDR3 nucleotide sequence: TGTGCCAGCAGCCCAATCGGGGACAGGGGTAAAGAGACCCAGTACTTC.

J is TRBJ1-3 and V is TRBV20-1; D is unclear. Germline-derived CDR1 and CDR2 are DFQATT and SNEGSKA (reference sequence). The germline V and J ends were trimmed by 5 bases and 0 bases, with 14 bases remaining between them. The CDR3 is 15 amino acids. Written as DNA, the CDR3 is TGCAGTGCTCCTCGGGATCTCGTCTCTGGAAACACCATATATTTT. Translated: CSAPRDLVSGNTIYF.

This clonotype was counted a few times. The chain employs TRBV20-1 and TRBJ2-7; 12 bases agree with TRBD2. The V segment lost 6 bases and the J segment 3 bases; nucleotides outside the gene matches: 3. There are 13 residues in the CDR3. Per the germline V gene, CDR1 is DFQATT and CDR2 is SNEGSKA (reference sequence). The DNA of the CDR3 is TGCAGTGCGCGGACTAGCGGGAACTACGAGCAGTACTTC. The encoded protein is CSARTSGNYEQYF.

This chain joins TRBV12-3 or TRBV12-4 and TRBJ1-3; D possibly corresponds to TRBD1 (6 bases). The CDR3 consists of 15 residues. V shed 3 bases and J shed 2 bases, with 11 bases lying between them. The CDR3: CASSFRGAAGNTIYF. CDR3 sequence (DNA): TGTGCCAGCAGTTTTCGGGGGGCTGCTGGAAACACCATATATTTT.

This clonotype was recorded only once. V is TRBV5-5 and J is TRBJ1-1; D remains unclear. Germline-derived CDR1 and CDR2 are SGHKS and YYEKEE (reference sequence). Deletions cut 0 bases from V and 6 bases from J, with 9 bases between. The CDR3 runs 13 residues. CDR3 sequence (DNA): TGTGCCAGCAGCTTGGGGGTGGCGTCTGAAGCTTTCTTT. Translating it yields CASSLGVASEAFF.

This clonotype has a handful of counts. The genes are TRBV19 and TRBJ1-1, with TRBD1 as a possible D gene (5 bases). Germline-derived CDR1 and CDR2 are LNHDA and SQIVND (reference sequence). V was shortened by 3 bases and J by 0 bases, with 11 bases between the two germline ends. This CDR3 spans 15 amino acids. CDR3 DNA: TGTGCCAGTAGTATCCCCCCAGGGATGAACACTGAAGCTTTCTTT. Amino acid sequence: CASSIPPGMNTEAFF.

The rearrangement uses TRBV29-1 and TRBJ2-2; possibly TRBD2 for D (6 bases). The germline V gene encodes CDR1 SQVTM and CDR2 ANQGSEA. V was trimmed by 3 bases and J by 5 bases, leaving 13 bases between them. The CDR3 length is 14 residues. CDR3 region: CSVERGAGTGELFF. DNA of the CDR3: TGCAGCGTTGAGCGGGGTGCGGGGACCGGGGAGCTGTTTTTT.

The genes are TRBV3-1 and TRBJ2-3; TRBD1 is a possible D gene (6 bases). V lost 3 bases and J 4 bases, leaving 11 bases between the germline ends. This CDR3 is 14 amino acids long. Germline assignment: CDR1 LGHDT and CDR2 YNNKEL (reference sequence). The CDR3 DNA sequence: TGTGCCAGCAGCCACAGGGGAAGAGCAGATACGCAGTATTTT. Protein: CASSHRGRADTQYF.

The gene calls are TRBV5-6 and TRBJ2-2; the D gene is possibly TRBD2 (6 bases). V was clipped by 2 bases and J by 8 bases, with 13 bases between them. The CDR3 extends over 14 amino acids. Germline V gene sequence: CDR1 SGHDT, CDR2 YYEEEE. This chain's CDR3 is CASSFGSGTGELFF. Written as DNA, the CDR3 is TGTGCCAGCAGCTTCGGCTCCGGGACTGGGGAGCTGTTTTTT.

This clonotype appeared many times. J is TRBJ2-3 and V is TRBV15; TRBD2 might be the D (5 bases). Per the germline V gene, CDR1 is LNHNV and CDR2 is YYDKDF (reference sequence). The CDR3 consists of 15 residues. V shed 0 bases and J shed 0 bases, with 7 bases lying between them. CDR3 nucleotide sequence: TGTGCCACCAGCAGAGAAGGAGGTAGCACAGATACGCAGTATTTT. This encodes CATSREGGSTDTQYF. The full variable domain, in which reference TRBV15 and TRBJ2-3 provide the parts outside the CDR3, is DAMVIQNPRYQVTQFGKPVTLSCSQTLNHNVMYWYQQKSSQAPKLLFHYYDKDFNNEADTPDNFQSRRPNTSFCFLDIRSPGLGDTAMYLCATSREGGSTDTQYFGPGTRLTVL.

This clonotype has a handful of counts. The CDR3 is CSARGRTVIYEQYF. CDR3 in DNA: TGCAGTGCTAGAGGCCGGACTGTTATCTACGAGCAGTACTTC. This sequence joins TRBV20-1 and TRBJ2-7; D possibly corresponds to TRBD2 (5 bases). Germline CDR1 DFQATT, CDR2 SNEGSKA (reference sequence). There are 14 residues in the CDR3. The V end was cut by 1 base, the J end by 3 bases, with 13 bases between.

The chain uses TRBV20-1 and TRBJ2-5; the D is unclear. V was pared by 4 bases and J by 3 bases, with 6 bases between. The CDR3 is 11 residues long. The germline CDR1 and CDR2 sequences are DFQATT and SNEGSKA (reference sequence). Here the CDR3 reads CSATHKETQYF. The CDR3 DNA sequence: TGCAGTGCTACACACAAAGAGACCCAGTACTTC.

This clonotype was counted between two and nine times. This chain links TRBV7-6 with TRBJ2-3, with D tentatively TRBD2 (5 bases). The germline V and J ends were trimmed by 3 bases and 2 bases, with 12 bases remaining between them. Per the germline V gene, CDR1 is SGHVS and CDR2 is FNYEAQ. The CDR3 is 15 amino acids. CDR3 amino acids: CASSLRAESTDTQYF. The CDR3 nucleotides read TGTGCCAGCAGCTTGAGGGCGGAATCCACAGATACGCAGTATTTT.

This clonotype was counted between two and nine times. V gene TRBV28 combines with J gene TRBJ2-7; 9 positions match TRBD1. CDR1 is MDHEN, CDR2 SYDVKM, per germline. The CDR3 extends over 14 amino acids. Unmatched junction bases numbered 7, after V lost 5 bases and J lost 5 bases. In DNA form, the CDR3 reads TGTGCCAGCAGTCCAGGGACAGGGAACGACGAGCAGTACTTC. It encodes CASSPGTGNDEQYF.

This chain joins TRBV27 and TRBJ2-1, with TRBD1 identical over 11 bases. The CDR3 loop spans 15 amino acids. Unmatched junction bases numbered 9, after V lost 5 bases and J lost 9 bases. Germline V gives CDR1 MNHEY, CDR2 SMNVEV (reference sequence). The CDR3 is CASSRRGQGAIEQFF. In nucleotides, the CDR3 is TGTGCCAGCAGTCGTCGAGGACAGGGGGCGATTGAGCAGTTCTTC.

This chain links TRBV5-1 with TRBJ1-1; D is uncertain. V shed 0 bases and J shed 6 bases, with 12 bases lying between them. Germline assignment: CDR1 SGHRS and CDR2 YFSETQ. This CDR3 spans 14 amino acids. The CDR3 sequence: CASSLEEGRAEAFF. CDR3 nucleotides: TGCGCCAGCAGCTTGGAGGAGGGAAGGGCTGAAGCTTTCTTT. Based on the CDR3 plus reference TRBV5-1 and TRBJ1-1, the full variable domain is KAGVTQTPRYLIKTRGQQVTLSCSPISGHRSVSWYQQTPGQGLQFLFEYFSETQRNKGNFPGRFSGRQFSNSRSEMNVSTLELGDSALYLCASSLEEGRAEAFFGQGTRLTVV.

This rearrangement joins TRBV6-1 to TRBJ1-1, with a possible D match to TRBD1 (5 bases). The CDR3 has 13 amino acids. Germline V gene lookup returns CDR1 MNHNS and CDR2 SASEGT. V lost 6 bases and J lost 0, with 8 bases in between. CDR3 in DNA: TGTGCCAGCAGAAGACAGATGAACACTGAAGCTTTCTTT. Translated, it gives CASRRQMNTEAFF.

This clonotype appeared a few times. This chain uses TRBV25-1 with TRBJ2-7; 8 bases are shared with TRBD1. From germline, CDR1 is MGHDK and CDR2 SYGVNS. V lost 4 bases to trimming and J lost 6 bases; unmatched junction nucleotides: 5. This CDR3 contains 13 residues. CDR3 in amino acids: CASSAITGGEQYF. The CDR3, as DNA: TGTGCCAGCAGTGCGATCACAGGGGGCGAGCAGTACTTC.

The rearrangement links TRBV9 to TRBJ1-3; D call uncertain. Trimming shortened V by 7 bases and J by 1 base, and 9 bases separated the two germline ends. The CDR3 runs to 13 residues. Per the germline V gene, CDR1 is SGDLS and CDR2 is YYNGEE. CDR3: CASQSRSGNTIYF. The CDR3, as DNA: TGTGCCAGCCAGTCACGGTCTGGAAACACCATATATTTT.

This clonotype was observed a few times. The gene calls are TRBV24-1 and TRBJ1-5, with TRBD1 as a possible D gene (6 bases). Germline CDR1 reads KGHDR; CDR2 reads SFDVKD. V shed 3 bases and J shed 4 bases, with 15 bases lying between them. This CDR3 has 16 residues. CDR3 nucleotides: TGTGCCACCAGTGATCCCCTCCGGGGGCCGAATCAGCCCCAGCATTTT. It translates to CATSDPLRGPNQPQHF.

The chain couples TRBV7-8 to TRBJ2-6; 8 bases map to TRBD1. Germline values: CDR1 SGHVS, CDR2 FQNEAQ. V was clipped by 5 bases and J by 2 bases; unmatched bases: 14. CDR3 length: 19 residues. CDR3 sequence reads: CASSKDRVPSLAGANVLTF. The CDR3 DNA reads as TGTGCCAGCAGCAAGGACAGGGTCCCAAGCTTGGCTGGGGCCAACGTCCTGACTTTC. Full variable domain (rest looked up from reference TRBV7-8 and TRBJ2-6): GAGVSQSPRYKVAKRGQDVALRCDPISGHVSLFWYQQALGQGPEFLTYFQNEAQLDKSGLPSDRFFAERPEGSVSTLKIQRTQQEDSAVYLCASSKDRVPSLAGANVLTFGAGSRLTVL.

The rearrangement links TRBV20-1 to TRBJ2-5, with 7 bases fitting TRBD2. The CDR3 extends over 13 amino acids. The ends lost 8 bases at V and 5 bases at J; junction bases unmatched: 11. CDR1 DFQATT and CDR2 SNEGSKA come from the germline V gene (reference sequence). In DNA form, the CDR3 reads TGCAGTTTAAAAGCGGGGAATGTTGAGACCCAGTACTTC. Amino acid sequence: CSLKAGNVETQYF.

This clonotype was observed a handful of times. V and J are TRBV5-1 and TRBJ2-5, with unresolved D. Germline CDR1 is SGHRS and CDR2 is YFSETQ. Trimming pared 1 base from V and 4 bases from J, leaving 8 bases between. The CDR3 has 13 residues. In DNA, the CDR3 is TGCGCCAGCAGCTTGAAGGGAACAGAGACCCAGTACTTC. It translates to CASSLKGTETQYF. Drawing the rest from reference TRBV5-1 and TRBJ2-5, the complete variable domain is KAGVTQTPRYLIKTRGQQVTLSCSPISGHRSVSWYQQTPGQGLQFLFEYFSETQRNKGNFPGRFSGRQFSNSRSEMNVSTLELGDSALYLCASSLKGTETQYFGPGTRLLVL.

This CDR3 reads CASSQGRGSLGYTEAFF. The DNA for the CDR3 is TGTGCCAGCAGCCAAGGTCGTGGCAGCCTGGGCTACACTGAAGCTTTCTTT. The V and J genes are TRBV14 and TRBJ1-1; D gene uncertain. Germline values: CDR1 SGHDN, CDR2 FVKESK. The CDR3 sequence is 17 residues long. Trimming took off 1 base at V and 3 bases at J, with 18 bases between the two ends.

This clonotype showed up just a few times. The chain joins TRBV27 to TRBJ2-1, with TRBD2 matching 12 bases. CDR1 is MNHEY, CDR2 SMNVEV, per germline (reference sequence). This CDR3 contains 16 residues. V shed 5 bases and J 7 bases; nucleotides not matched to a gene: 9. The CDR3 loop reads CASSPERLAGDNEQFF. As DNA, the CDR3 is TGTGCCAGCAGTCCCGAGAGACTAGCGGGAGATAATGAGCAGTTCTTC.

V and J are TRBV6-2 or TRBV6-3 and TRBJ1-2; no firm D call. The V end lost 2 bases, the J end lost 2 bases, and 3 bases lay between the germline ends. Germline CDR1 MNHEY, CDR2 SVGEGT. The CDR3 spans 12 residues. CDR3 sequence: CASSYANYGYTF. The CDR3 DNA is TGTGCCAGCAGTTACGCGAACTATGGCTACACCTTC.

There are a few counts of this clonotype. The V gene is TRBV28, the J gene TRBJ2-2, with 15 bases lining up with TRBD2. Losses at the gene ends were 6 bases for V and 8 bases for J; bases not matched to a gene: 4. Germline values: CDR1 MDHEN, CDR2 SYDVKM. The CDR3 loop spans 15 amino acids. The CDR3 DNA follows: TGTGCCAGCAGCATCGGACTAGCGGGAGGGGGGGAGCTGTTTTTT. Protein: CASSIGLAGGGELFF.

About this clonotype: Mismatch with germline at one junction end may stem from a read error. The rearrangement links TRBV7-7 to TRBJ2-3; D may be TRBD1 (6 bases). This CDR3 spans 13 amino acids. CDR1 and CDR2 (germline): SSHAT, FNYEAQ (reference sequence). DNA of the CDR3: TGTGCTAGCAGCTCCAGAACAGGGGATACGCAGTATTTT. Translating it yields CASSSRTGDTQYF.

This clonotype was seen just once. This chain joins TRBV7-2 and TRBJ1-1; D might be TRBD1 (5 bases). V lost 0 bases and J lost 0, with 8 bases in between. The germline V gene has CDR1 SGHTA and CDR2 FQGNSA. This CDR3 spans 15 amino acids. CDR3 sequence: CASSLAQVLNTEAFF. The CDR3 DNA follows: TGTGCCAGCAGCTTAGCACAGGTTTTGAACACTGAAGCTTTCTTT.